The sequence of this TCR beta chain was determined in a study of OX40 agonist ivuxolimab in advanced cancers. About the study as a whole: Ivuxolimab was an agonistic, fully human IgG2 monoclonal antibody directed against OX40 (CD134), a costimulatory receptor. Partial responses were achieved by three dose-escalation patients, of whom one had hepatocellular carcinoma and two had cutaneous melanoma. Intravenous ivuxolimab was administered to patients every 2 weeks at six dose levels: 0.01, 0.1, 0.3, 1.5, 3 and 10 mg/kg. The point of sequencing TCRbeta in the periphery was to test whether ivuxolimab changed TCR sequence diversity and drove clonal T-cell expansion. In the dose-escalation cohort, 75% to 85% of patients were male, and the mean age was roughly 60 years with a range of 23 to 79. The paper reports the monotherapy dose-escalation portion (N of about 50 patients) of the phase I ivuxolimab trial. Of the approximately 50 dose-escalation patients, hepatocellular carcinoma was present in approximately 20, melanoma in around 15, renal cell carcinoma in 9 and head and neck cancer in 9. Prior anti-PD-1, anti-PD-L1 or anti-CTLA-4 therapy was permitted, and checkpoint inhibitors had been received by 30% to 40% of dose-escalation patients.

A word on this clone: The antigen this receptor binds is unknown. Within one base of it there is no much larger clone, and no base qualities were kept.

Genomic DNA was extracted from sorted cells for sequencing of the TCRbeta CDR3 region. The immunoSEQ Assay was used for sequencing of TCRbeta CDR3 regions. The clones in this table, taken by TCRdb from immuneACCESS, are in-frame only. Not every clone is retained; where verified, under half of the shortfall comes from an unresolved V gene, and the cause of the rest is unknown. This sample lists around 23,000 clones; 80% to 90% were detected once. The ten largest make up roughly 24% of the sample. V is cut by 5 bases and J by 7 bases, and the space between the germline ends is 15 bases. Taken from cysteine to phenylalanine, the CDR3 has 14 residues. Only the CDR3 portion is preserved as DNA: 42 bases, with reading frame beginning at the first base. Sequences SGHVS (CDR1) and FNYEAQ (CDR2) are obtained from the germline V gene. The trial excluded patients who had a history of autoimmune disease or were on systemic immunosuppression. Peripheral blood for TCR sequencing was drawn from every dose cohort at baseline, at cycle 4 day 1 and at cycle 7 day 1. Samples were obtained from an open-label, multicenter, first-in-human phase I dose-escalation trial of ivuxolimab. Adults with locally advanced or metastatic melanoma, renal cell, hepatocellular, or head and neck squamous cell carcinoma were enrolled in the trial. Before TCR sequencing, CD4+ and CD8+ T cells were separately sorted from peripheral blood.

Results the study describes overall, beyond this receptor: After ivuxolimab, more expanded clones were found on average in CD8+ T cells than in CD4+ T cells. In partial responders in the 0.1-3.0 mg/kg groups, normalized peripheral clonal expansion was found to be among the lowest, especially among CD8+ T cells. Clonal expansion of both CD4+ and CD8+ blood T cells was observed from baseline to week 6 at doses 0.1 to 3.0 mg/kg. Low levels of normalized T-cell clonal expansion were also seen in some patients who did not respond. The antigen specificity of the clonally expanded peripheral T cells was not determined.

Sequenced material: CD4+ or CD8+ T cells sorted from blood, taken in a trial of the OX40 agonist ivuxolimab. The chain was built from TRBV7-6 and TRBJ1-5, and possibly TRBD1, on 6 matching bases. The clonotype was recovered from an adult with an advanced solid tumor such as melanoma, head and neck, liver or kidney cancer. The nucleotide sequence reads as follows: TGTGCCAGCAGCCAAATACAGGGAGGCCAGCCCCAGCATTTT. Its product reads: CASSQIQGGQPQHF.